This note documents a single TCR beta chain sequence. The data stem from a study of CD8+ T cells in alopecia areata. The CDR3 loop spans 13 amino acids. The germline CDR1 and CDR2 sequences are MDHEN and SYDVKM. Losses at the gene ends were 5 bases for V and 5 bases for J; bases not matched to a gene: 6. Treatment of the sample: oral pan-JAK inhibitor, 5-10 mg twice daily. Sequencing used cDNA as its template, made by extracting RNA and reverse transcribing it. Measured with immunoSEQ multiplex PCR; TCRdb has only the in-frame clones, and not every one. The sample consists of about 210,000 clones, 55% to 70% of them appearing once.

The source material was CD4+ T cells sorted from blood, sampled at week 4, from a patient treated with tofacitinib. The receptor's source is a human donor with alopecia areata. The chain has TRBV28 and TRBJ2-7, with 7 positions matching TRBD1. The CDR3 region is CASSIQGIDEQYF. The CDR3 DNA follows: TGTGCCAGCAGTATACAGGGGATCGACGAGCAGTACTTC.